Below are 18 T cell receptor beta chains sequenced from a single sample in a study of beta chain features in type 1 diabetes. The investigators reverse transcribed all of the isolated RNA, so they sequenced expressed TCRB transcripts. Produced via immunoSEQ multiplex PCR; TCRdb's table is partial and in-frame only. The table lists around 340,000 clones, about 20% of them singletons. Input material: naive CD4+ T cells from blood. The receptors were sampled from a woman aged 18-35 years in good health.

The chain uses TRBV11-1 and TRBJ2-1; 14 positions match TRBD2. The CDR3 sequence is 16 residues long. Germline CDR1 SGHAT, CDR2 FQDESV (reference sequence). V gave up 5 bases and J gave up 6 bases; unmatched junction bases: 6. As DNA, the CDR3 is TGTGCCAGCAGCATCGGACTAGCGGGAGGAGTCAATGAGCAGTTCTTC. Protein sequence: CASSIGLAGGVNEQFF.

The rearrangement joins TRBV10-3 to TRBJ2-1, with 9 positions matching TRBD2. Trimming took 2 bases from V and 0 from J; bases not matched to a gene: 5. The CDR3 runs 17 residues. CDR1 ENHRY and CDR2 SYGVKD come from the germline V gene. The CDR3 nucleotides read TGTGCCATCAGTGAGGGGACTAGCCGAACCTCCTACAATGAGCAGTTCTTC. As protein: CAISEGTSRTSYNEQFF.

This clone was counted only a few times. The V gene is TRBV5-6, the J gene TRBJ1-1; D unclear. CDR1 and CDR2 (germline): SGHDT, YYEEEE. V was clipped by 5 bases and J by 11 bases, with 19 bases between them. CDR3 length equals 13 residues. The CDR3 sequence is CASSLGSSRKAFF. The CDR3 DNA reads TGTGCCAGCAGTCTGGGCAGTTCAAGGAAGGCTTTCTTT.

The chain has TRBV9 and TRBJ1-6, with TRBD1 matching over 9 bases. The CDR3 length is 12 residues. Germline V CDR1 and CDR2: SGDLS, YYNGEE. The trim removed 7 bases at V and 7 bases at J, leaving 0 bases unmatched. CDR3 in amino acids: CASGTGNSPLHF. Written as DNA, the CDR3 is TGTGCCAGCGGGACAGGGAATTCACCCCTCCACTTT. The full variable domain, with the rest looked up from reference TRBV9 and TRBJ1-6, is DSGVTQTPKHLITATGQRVTLRCSPRSGDLSVYWYQQSLDQGLQFLIQYYNGEERAKGNILERFSAQQFPDLHSELNLSSLELGDSALYFCASGTGNSPLHFGNGTRLTVT.

This clone was counted a few times. The CDR3 sequence is CAVRLAETQYF. As DNA, the CDR3 is TGTGCCGTTAGACTAGCGGAGACCCAGTACTTC. The chain links TRBV30 to TRBJ2-5, with TRBD2 matching 8 bases. The CDR3 runs to 11 residues. CDR1 and CDR2 from the germline V gene are GTSNPN and SVGIG (reference sequence). Germline trimming cut 8 bases from V and 5 bases from J; bases unmatched to any gene: 4.

This chain joins TRBV18 and TRBJ2-7, with 9 bases that match TRBD1. With V trimmed by 0 bases and J by 6 bases, 12 bases remained unmatched. The CDR3 length is 17 residues. From germline, CDR1 is KGHSH and CDR2 LQKENI. This CDR3 is CASSPPSAGTGSSEQYF. The CDR3 DNA reads as TGTGCCAGCTCACCACCATCTGCCGGGACAGGGAGTTCCGAGCAGTACTTC. The full variable domain, completed using reference TRBV18 and TRBJ2-7, is NAGVMQNPRHLVRRRGQEARLRCSPMKGHSHVYWYRQLPEEGLKFMVYLQKENIIDESGMPKERFSAEFPKEGPSILRIQQVVRGDSAAYFCASSPPSAGTGSSEQYFGPGTRLTVT.

The chain links TRBV5-6 to TRBJ2-5, with a tentative D call TRBD1 (6 bases). In germline, CDR1 is SGHDT, CDR2 YYEEEE. There are 13 residues in the CDR3. V was clipped by 5 bases and J by 5 bases, with 13 bases between them. The CDR3 DNA is TGTGCCAGCAGAGGCAGGGGAGATGAGACCCAGTACTTC. Protein: CASRGRGDETQYF.

The rearrangement joins TRBV4-1 to TRBJ2-1; TRBD1 matches 8 bases. The CDR3 loop spans 16 amino acids. Germline assignment: CDR1 MGHRA and CDR2 YSYEKL. Losses at the gene ends were 5 bases for V and 3 bases for J; bases not matched to a gene: 9. CDR3 in amino acids: CASSSPGTGHYNEQFF. CDR3 bases: TGCGCCAGCAGCTCACCCGGGACAGGACACTACAATGAGCAGTTCTTC.

This clone was detected only once. This chain connects TRBV5-1 to TRBJ2-2, with 7 bases fitting TRBD1. The CDR3 extends over 16 amino acids. Germline CDR1 SGHRS, CDR2 YFSETQ. V gave up 3 bases and J gave up 0 bases; unmatched junction bases: 5. The CDR3 protein is CASSWGTETNTGELFF. The CDR3 DNA reads as TGCGCCAGCAGCTGGGGGACAGAGACGAACACCGGGGAGCTGTTTTTT.

This clone came up a few times. V and J are TRBV5-4 and TRBJ2-7; TRBD2 might be the D (6 bases). The V gene lost 0 bases and the J gene lost 2 bases, with 15 bases spanning the gap. The germline V gene encodes CDR1 SGHNT and CDR2 YYREEE (reference sequence). The CDR3 length is 16 residues. The CDR3 loop is CASSLGGTAGTYEQYF. Here the CDR3 DNA reads TGTGCCAGCAGCTTGGGCGGGACTGCAGGGACCTACGAGCAGTACTTC.

This clone turned up a few times. The chain is built from TRBV5-4 and TRBJ2-1; 8 positions match TRBD2. Trimming removed 0 bases from V and 4 bases from J; junction bases left unmatched: 3. Per the germline V gene, CDR1 is SGHNT and CDR2 is YYREEE (reference sequence). The CDR3 extends over 15 amino acids. The CDR3: CASSLAASGYNEQFF. CDR3 sequence (DNA): TGTGCCAGCAGCTTGGCGGCTAGCGGGTACAATGAGCAGTTCTTC.

A few counts support this clone. J is TRBJ2-1 and V is TRBV7-8; TRBD2 aligns across 11 bases. The CDR3 contains 16 residues. V shed 5 bases and J 9 bases; nucleotides not matched to a gene: 12. Germline V gene lookup returns CDR1 SGHVS and CDR2 FQNEAQ. The CDR3 DNA is TGTGCCAGCAGCCCCGCGCGACTAGCGGGAAATTCTGAGCAGTTCTTC. It encodes CASSPARLAGNSEQFF.

The rearrangement uses TRBV5-6 and TRBJ2-7; a weak D match, TRBD1 (5 bases). V was cut by 2 bases and J by 5 bases, with 11 bases left in between. Per germline, CDR1 SGHDT and CDR2 YYEEEE. CDR3 length: 13 residues. The CDR3 region is CASSFGRVHEQYF. The CDR3 coding sequence is TGTGCCAGCAGCTTCGGCAGGGTCCACGAGCAGTACTTC.

The sample holds a few counts of this clone. In the same sample, other DNA sequences code for this CDR3. V usage is TRBV11-2 and J usage is TRBJ1-2; TRBD1 might be the D (6 bases). In germline, CDR1 is SGHAT, CDR2 FQNNGV. The CDR3 consists of 13 residues. V was trimmed by 1 base and J by 3 bases, leaving 6 bases between them. The CDR3 loop reads CASSLGTDYGYTF. The CDR3 nucleotides read TGTGCCAGCAGCTTAGGGACAGACTATGGCTACACCTTC.

The chain links TRBV7-9 to TRBJ1-1, with 7 bases fitting TRBD1. This CDR3 comprises 14 residues. The germline V gene encodes CDR1 SEHNR and CDR2 FQNEAQ (reference sequence). V was pared by 6 bases and J by 2 bases, with 6 bases of the junction left unmatched. CDR3 nucleotides: TGTGCCAGCAGAGCCGGGACAGCTAACACTGAAGCTTTCTTT. It translates to CASRAGTANTEAFF.

This chain links TRBV7-9 with TRBJ2-1; TRBD1 is a possible D gene (6 bases). There are 15 residues in the CDR3. The V end was cut by 3 bases, the J end by 2 bases, with 11 bases between. Germline lookup yields CDR1 SEHNR and CDR2 FQNEAQ (reference sequence). The CDR3 is CASSLTGNPYNEQFF. The CDR3 nucleotides are TGTGCCAGCAGCTTGACAGGAAACCCCTACAATGAGCAGTTCTTC.

The chain links TRBV11-2 to TRBJ2-1; possibly TRBD2 for D (5 bases). There are 15 residues in the CDR3. The germline V and J ends were trimmed by 7 bases and 5 bases, with 18 bases remaining between them. Germline V gene data show CDR1 as SGHAT and CDR2 as FQNNGV. CDR3 residues: CASTLLPLADNEQFF. The CDR3 DNA sequence: TGTGCCAGCACCCTCCTCCCGCTAGCAGACAATGAGCAGTTCTTC.

This clone was seen a few times. The chain carries TRBV5-6 and TRBJ2-2; possibly TRBD1 for D (6 bases). The CDR3 totals 14 residues. Germline V gene data show CDR1 as SGHDT and CDR2 as YYEEEE. Deletions cut 3 bases from V and 2 bases from J, with 8 bases between. The CDR3 sequence is CASSWTANTGELFF. The CDR3 DNA is TGTGCCAGCAGCTGGACAGCTAACACCGGGGAGCTGTTTTTT.